The rows below give T cell receptor beta chains drawn from one sample of a study of cytomegalovirus exposure and HLA in healthy donors. Profiled with immunoSEQ multiplex PCR; TCRdb holds only in-frame clones, not every one. The sample records 120,000 to 150,000 clones, around nine tenths being singletons. Sequences were obtained from PBMCs. The receptors were sampled from a woman aged 18-29 years in good health and CMV-seropositive. CDR3s include the opening cysteine and the closing phenylalanine or tryptophan. D genes are given only for firm matches. Clone size is shown for a subset of rows, as once, few, many or a class of expanded clone.

v_gene	abundance	d_gene	j_gene	CDR3aa	CDR3nt
TRBV11-2	-	TRBD2	TRBJ2-1	CASSSLGAGGFNEQFF	TGTGCCAGCAGCTCCCTGGGGGCGGGGGGATTCAATGAGCAGTTCTTC
TRBV5-1	-	-	TRBJ2-5	CASSPILLSYQETQYF	TGCGCCAGCAGCCCGATACTACTCTCGTACCAAGAGACCCAGTACTTC
TRBV18	-	-	TRBJ2-1	CASSLQTEQFF	TGTGCCAGCTCACTCCAGACAGAGCAGTTCTTC
TRBV10-3	-	-	TRBJ2-1	CAIRAGGQGINEQFF	TGTGCCATCCGGGCGGGGGGACAGGGAATCAATGAGCAGTTCTTC
TRBV5-4	-	-	TRBJ1-2	CALHNGGGGYGYTF	TGTGCCCTTCATAATGGCGGGGGCGGCTATGGCTACACCTTC
TRBV5-1	-	TRBD1	TRBJ1-1	CASSLGSRGDTEAFF	TGCGCCAGCAGCTTGGGGTCCAGGGGGGACACTGAAGCTTTCTTT
TRBV13	-	TRBD2	TRBJ2-7	CASSGQRGPFYEQYF	TGTGCCAGCAGCGGACAGCGGGGGCCTTTTTACGAGCAGTACTTC
TRBV29-1	-	-	TRBJ1-2	CSVEEQRLAYGYTF	TGCAGCGTTGAGGAACAGCGACTAGCCTATGGCTACACCTTC
TRBV11-2	-	-	TRBJ1-4	CASSPGYNEKLFF	TGTGCCAGCAGCCCAGGATACAATGAAAAACTGTTTTTT
TRBV28	-	-	TRBJ1-1	CASSLAGNTEAFF	TGTGCCAGCAGTTTGGCGGGAAACACTGAAGCTTTCTTT
TRBV5-1	-	-	TRBJ2-7	CASSFQDSYSYEQYF	TGCGCCAGCAGCTTCCAGGACTCTTACTCCTACGAGCAGTACTTC
TRBV5-1	-	-	TRBJ1-1	CASSLGTGEAFF	TGCGCCAGCAGCTTGGGCACGGGGGAGGCTTTCTTT
TRBV5-1	-	TRBD1	TRBJ1-1	CASSLEAGGTEAFF	TGCGCCAGCAGCTTGGAGGCAGGGGGCACTGAAGCTTTCTTT
TRBV29-1	-	TRBD1	TRBJ2-7	CSVQGQAGGEQYF	TGCAGCGTACAGGGACAGGCAGGGGGGGAGCAGTACTTC
TRBV6-1	-	-	TRBJ1-2	CASVRNYGYTF	TGTGCCAGCGTGCGGAACTATGGCTACACCTTC
TRBV30	-	-	TRBJ1-2	CAWSRGVDILYGYTF	TGTGCCTGGTCCCGAGGCGTGGACATACTCTATGGCTACACCTTC
TRBV11-2	-	-	TRBJ1-5	CASSPYSNQPQHF	TGTGCCAGCAGCCCTTATAGCAATCAGCCCCAGCATTTT
TRBV27	-	-	TRBJ2-7	CASSSLPQGSYEQYF	TGTGCCAGCAGTTCCCTTCCCCAGGGTAGCTACGAGCAGTACTTC
TRBV5-1	-	-	TRBJ1-1	CASSAASNTEAFF	TGCGCCAGCAGCGCGGCGTCAAACACTGAAGCTTTCTTT
TRBV9	-	TRBD2	TRBJ2-2	CASSVKRGGLNTGELFF	TGTGCCAGCAGCGTGAAGCGGGGGGGACTGAACACCGGGGAGCTGTTTTTT
TRBV15	once	-	TRBJ2-1	CATSRAGVQGSSYNEQFF	TGTGCCACCAGCAGAGCGGGTGTCCAGGGGAGCTCCTACAATGAGCAGTTCTTC
TRBV5-1	few	TRBD2	TRBJ2-3	CASSADAGTSGGTDTQYF	TGCGCCAGCAGCGCAGATGCCGGGACTAGCGGCGGCACAGATACGCAGTATTTT
TRBV30	-	TRBD2	TRBJ2-1	CAWRTGLAGANEQFF	TGTGCCTGGAGGACGGGACTAGCGGGGGCGAATGAGCAGTTCTTC
TRBV4-2	-	TRBD1	TRBJ1-2	CASSQLGWDREYGYTF	TGTGCCAGCAGCCAATTGGGGTGGGACAGGGAGTATGGCTACACCTTC
TRBV30	many	-	TRBJ1-2	CAWRAERSGGYTF	TGTGCCTGGAGAGCGGAGCGCAGTGGGGGCTACACCTTC
TRBV4-2	-	-	TRBJ2-3	CASSRGESTDTQYF	TGTGCCAGCAGCCGCGGGGAGAGCACAGATACGCAGTATTTT
TRBV4-1	few	-	TRBJ1-5	CASSQIPGGGNQPQHF	TGCGCCAGCAGCCAAATACCGGGAGGCGGCAATCAGCCCCAGCATTTT
TRBV9	once	-	TRBJ2-1	CASSPHPTHSYNEQFF	TGTGCCAGCAGCCCCCACCCGACTCACTCCTACAATGAGCAGTTCTTC
TRBV19	-	TRBD1	TRBJ1-5	CASPGTGGSSSNQPQHF	TGTGCCAGTCCCGGGACAGGGGGCTCGAGTAGCAATCAGCCCCAGCATTTT
TRBV2	-	TRBD2	TRBJ2-3	CASSGERERVADTQYF	TGTGCCAGCAGTGGAGAGCGGGAGAGGGTCGCAGATACGCAGTATTTT
TRBV15	-	TRBD2	TRBJ2-1	CATKGFPGLAKIDEQFF	TGTGCCACCAAGGGGTTCCCTGGACTAGCGAAGATAGATGAGCAGTTCTTC
TRBV10-3	-	-	TRBJ1-1	CAISESSQVSEAFF	TGTGCCATCAGTGAGTCGAGCCAGGTCTCTGAAGCTTTCTTT
TRBV7-2	-	TRBD2	TRBJ2-1	CASSLRRLAGDNEQFF	TGTGCCAGCAGCTTAAGGCGGCTAGCGGGGGACAATGAGCAGTTCTTC
TRBV5-1	once	TRBD2	TRBJ2-1	CASTLTSGLNEQFF	TGCGCCAGCACCCTAACTAGCGGGCTGAATGAGCAGTTCTTC
TRBV27	-	TRBD1	TRBJ1-4	CASSLRDRVGEKLFF	TGTGCCAGCAGTTTACGGGACAGGGTTGGTGAAAAACTGTTTTTT
TRBV5-4	-	TRBD1	TRBJ1-1	CASSLSARGDTEAFF	TGTGCCAGCAGCTTGTCGGCCAGGGGGGACACTGAAGCTTTCTTT
TRBV2	-	-	TRBJ2-3	CASSEFRDTQYF	TGTGCCAGCAGTGAATTCAGAGATACGCAGTATTTT
TRBV9	-	TRBD2	TRBJ2-7	CASSPKGRASGSPYYEQYF	TGTGCCAGCAGCCCCAAGGGACGGGCTAGCGGTTCGCCCTACTACGAGCAGTACTTC
TRBV11-2	-	-	TRBJ2-7	CASSLEAPYEQYF	TGTGCCAGCAGCTTAGAGGCCCCCTACGAGCAGTACTTC
TRBV5-6	-	TRBD1	TRBJ1-2	CASSLGQGRSYGYTF	TGTGCCAGCAGCCTAGGACAGGGAAGATCTTATGGCTACACCTTC
TRBV5-5	few	-	TRBJ1-1	CASSLTIQGGTEAFF	TGTGCCAGCAGTCTGACCATACAGGGAGGGACTGAAGCTTTCTTT
TRBV6-4	-	TRBD1	TRBJ1-1	CARTRQGGEAFF	TGTGCCAGAACCCGACAGGGAGGTGAAGCTTTCTTT
TRBV30	-	TRBD2	TRBJ2-7	CAWRGPGRGAGEQYF	TGTGCCTGGAGGGGGCCCGGGCGGGGGGCTGGCGAGCAGTACTTC
TRBV14	-	TRBD1	TRBJ2-7	CASSPKTGWNPFYEQYF	TGTGCCAGCAGCCCTAAGACAGGGTGGAATCCCTTTTACGAGCAGTACTTC
TRBV5-1	-	TRBD2	TRBJ2-7	CASSFRGGGVHEQYF	TGCGCCAGCAGCTTCCGGGGGGGAGGAGTTCACGAGCAGTACTTC
TRBV11-1	once	TRBD1	TRBJ2-7	CASSLGTGVYGEQYF	TGTGCCAGCAGCTTGGGGACAGGGGTTTACGGCGAGCAGTACTTC
TRBV9	few	-	TRBJ1-2	CASSVGGRSNYGYTF	TGTGCCAGCAGCGTGGGGGGAAGGAGTAACTATGGCTACACCTTC
TRBV5-1	-	TRBD1	TRBJ2-7	CASSQAGQGTHYEQYF	TGCGCCAGCTCCCAAGCGGGACAGGGGACCCACTACGAGCAGTACTTC
TRBV11-2	once	TRBD2	TRBJ2-7	CASSFLADSYEQYF	TGTGCCAGCAGCTTCCTAGCGGACTCCTACGAGCAGTACTTC
TRBV27	-	TRBD2	TRBJ2-7	CASGGGKGRSRPYEQYF	TGTGCCAGCGGGGGGGGAAAGGGAAGATCTCGTCCCTACGAGCAGTACTTC
TRBV7-2	-	TRBD2	TRBJ2-7	CASSLAHGGGTYEQYF	TGTGCCAGCAGCTTAGCTCACGGGGGGGGAACCTACGAGCAGTACTTC
TRBV28	-	-	TRBJ1-3	CASSLTAGNTIYF	TGTGCCAGCAGTTTGACAGCTGGAAACACCATATATTTT
TRBV6-1	-	TRBD2	TRBJ2-7	CASSERELREQYF	TGTGCCAGCAGTGAGCGGGAGCTTCGCGAGCAGTACTTC
TRBV27	-	-	TRBJ2-7	CASSLGSQLEQYF	TGTGCCAGCAGCCTCGGGTCCCAGCTCGAGCAGTACTTC
TRBV18	-	TRBD2	TRBJ2-5	CASSREGETQYF	TGTGCCAGCTCACGGGAGGGAGAGACCCAGTACTTC
TRBV10-3	few	-	TRBJ1-2	CAISESTGEGYGYTF	TGTGCCATCAGTGAGTCGACCGGGGAAGGCTATGGCTACACCTTC
TRBV5-1	-	-	TRBJ2-7	CASSLFPTGTQTGYEQYF	TGCGCCAGCAGCTTGTTCCCCACCGGGACTCAGACGGGCTACGAGCAGTACTTC
TRBV5-1	-	-	TRBJ1-1	CASREARGITEAFF	TGCGCCAGCAGGGAGGCCAGGGGCATCACTGAAGCTTTCTTT
TRBV25-1	-	TRBD1	TRBJ1-4	CASSEQGAEEKLFF	TGTGCCAGCAGTGAACAGGGGGCAGAAGAAAAACTGTTTTTT
TRBV6-1	-	-	TRBJ2-7	CASRGADTRYEQYF	TGTGCCAGCAGAGGGGCTGACACGCGCTACGAGCAGTACTTC